The T cell receptor beta chain described here comes from a study of regulatory T cells in long-lasting Graves disease. Study-level results: For persistent Graves' patients, TCR diversity was lower than for newly diagnosed ones. Sharing of public clonotypes was greater in persistent patients (around 3,000) than in new patients (around 1,000).

Time point described: newly diagnosed GD, antithyroid drugs for less than 3 months. PBMC-extracted RNA yielded the TCR library. Staff took about 9.8 milliliters of peripheral blood and put it into EDTA tubes. Trimming took off 0 bases at V and 3 bases at J, with 9 bases between the two ends. Germline V gene data show CDR1 as SGHRS and CDR2 as YFSETQ. This CDR3 has 14 residues. Concerning this clonotype itself: Antigen unknown.

The TCR beta library used iRepertoire HTBI primers with Arm-PCR amplification of CDR3. TCRdb independently ran MiXCR on the multiplex PCR reads; one entry per CDR3 protein. Among about 560,000 distinct CDR3 sequences listed, 16% were seen once. The sample was also reused in another study, on T cells in Graves' hyperthyroidism and ophthalmopathy. Per that study: The TCR CDR3 was amplified in a first-round RT-PCR using the HTBI primer set.

This TCR was recovered from a man between 18 and 35 years old with Graves disease. Source: peripheral blood mononuclear cells (PBMCs), taken at new diagnosis, from a patient treated with antithyroid drugs. V gene TRBV5-1 combines with J gene TRBJ2-5, with no clear D. CDR3 amino acids: CASSLVGSEETQYF. The DNA of the CDR3 is TGCGCCAGCAGCTTGGTTGGCAGCGAAGAGACCCAGTACTTC.